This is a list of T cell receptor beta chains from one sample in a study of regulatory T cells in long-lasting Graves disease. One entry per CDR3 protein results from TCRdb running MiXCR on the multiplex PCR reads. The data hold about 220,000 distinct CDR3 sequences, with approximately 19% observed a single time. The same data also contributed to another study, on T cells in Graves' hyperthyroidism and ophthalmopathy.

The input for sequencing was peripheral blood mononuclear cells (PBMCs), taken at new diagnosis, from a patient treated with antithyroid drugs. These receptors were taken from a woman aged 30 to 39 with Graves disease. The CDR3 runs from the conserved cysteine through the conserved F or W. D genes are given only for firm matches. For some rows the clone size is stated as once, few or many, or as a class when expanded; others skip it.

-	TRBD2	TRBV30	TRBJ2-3	TGTGCCTGGAGCTCAGCGGGGTTCGGCACAGATACGCAGTATTTT	CAWSSAGFGTDTQYF
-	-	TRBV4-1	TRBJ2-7	TGCGCCAGCAGCCAAGAACGGGGGACCCACGAGCAGTACTTC	CASSQERGTHEQYF
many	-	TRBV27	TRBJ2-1	TGTGCCAGCAGTTACCAGGGAAACAATGAGCAGTTCTTC	CASSYQGNNEQFF
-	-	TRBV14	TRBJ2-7	TGTGCCAGCAGCCAAGGGCGGAACTACGAGCAGTACTTC	CASSQGRNYEQYF
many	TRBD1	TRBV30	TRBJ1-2	TGTGCCTGGAACAGGGGGGGTGGCTACACCTTC	CAWNRGGGYTF
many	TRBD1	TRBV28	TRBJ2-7	TGTGCCAGCAGGGAGGGACAGGGTGGTTACGAGCAGTACTTC	CASREGQGGYEQYF
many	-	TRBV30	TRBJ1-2	TGTGCCTGGAGTGCTCAACCGGACGGGAACTATGGCTACACCTTC	CAWSAQPDGNYGYTF
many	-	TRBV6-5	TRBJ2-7	TGTGCCAGCAGTTACAAAAGCACCTACGAGCAGTACTTC	CASSYKSTYEQYF
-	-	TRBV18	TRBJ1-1	TGTGCCAGCTCACCGCCGGGTTATCAAGGTGAAGCTTTCTTT	CASSPPGYQGEAFF
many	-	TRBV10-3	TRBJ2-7	TGTGCCATCAGTGAGTTAAGCGGAACCTACGAGCAGTACTTC	CAISELSGTYEQYF
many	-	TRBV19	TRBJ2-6	TGTGCCAGCCAAGGGGTGAGTGGGGCCAACGTCCTGACTTTC	CASQGVSGANVLTF
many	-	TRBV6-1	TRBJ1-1	TGTGCCAGCAGCAAGGGAAGCACTGAAGCTTTCTTT	CASSKGSTEAFF
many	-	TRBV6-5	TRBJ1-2	TGTGCCAGCAGTTATAAGACAGGCAGCTTAATTTATGGCTACACCTTC	CASSYKTGSLIYGYTF
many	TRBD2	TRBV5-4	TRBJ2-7	TGTGCCAGCAGCAGGGGACTAGCGGGGAGCTCCTACGAGCAGTACTTC	CASSRGLAGSSYEQYF
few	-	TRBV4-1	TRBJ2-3	TGCGCCAGCAGCCCACGACAGTCTAGCACAGATACGCAGTATTTT	CASSPRQSSTDTQYF
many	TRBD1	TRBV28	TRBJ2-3	TGTGCCAGCAGCATACCTCTCGGGACAGGGGTAGCAGATACGCAGTATTTT	CASSIPLGTGVADTQYF
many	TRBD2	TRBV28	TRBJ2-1	TGTGCCAGCAGTTTCACTAGCGGGTTGGGGGGTGAGCAGTTCTTC	CASSFTSGLGGEQFF
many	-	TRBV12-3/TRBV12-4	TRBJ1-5	TGTGCCAGCAGCCGTTCGAGGGGCAATCAGCCCCAGCATTTT	CASSRSRGNQPQHF
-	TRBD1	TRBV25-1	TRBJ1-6	TGTGCCAGCAGGAATCAGGGGGGGAATTCACCCCTCCACTTT	CASRNQGGNSPLHF
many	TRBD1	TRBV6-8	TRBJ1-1	TGTGCCAGCAGTTACCCCCGCGGACAGGGGGACACTGAAGCTTTCTTT	CASSYPRGQGDTEAFF
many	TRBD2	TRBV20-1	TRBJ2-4	TGCAGTGCGACCCGGGGGGTGATAGCGGGGGCCTCTGTTTATGACATTCAGTACTTC	CSATRGVIAGASVYDIQYF
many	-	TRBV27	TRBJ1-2	TGTGCCAGCAGTTTAGGGCAGGGTTTATTCTATGGCTACACCTTC	CASSLGQGLFYGYTF
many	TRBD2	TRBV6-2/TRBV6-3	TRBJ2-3	TGTGCCAGCAGTATAACTAGCGGAGGAAGCACAGATACGCAGTATTTT	CASSITSGGSTDTQYF
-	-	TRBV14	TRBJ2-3	TGTGCCAGCAGCCAAGGGGGTGATGGGGCTACGCAGTATTTT	CASSQGGDGATQYF
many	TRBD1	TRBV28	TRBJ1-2	TGTGCCAGCAGTCTTACCGGGACAGGGAAGACTAACTATGGCTACACCTTC	CASSLTGTGKTNYGYTF
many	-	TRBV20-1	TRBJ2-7	TGCAGTGCTAGCAGGGCGCAGGGGCCCTACGAGCAGTACTTC	CSASRAQGPYEQYF
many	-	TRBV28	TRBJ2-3	TGTGCCAGCAGAATCAGGGGGGGGGGCACAGATACGCAGTATTTT	CASRIRGGGTDTQYF
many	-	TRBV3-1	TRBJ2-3	TGTGCCAGCAGCCAAGCACAGGTCGAGGATACGCAGTATTTT	CASSQAQVEDTQYF
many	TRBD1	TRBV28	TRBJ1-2	TGTGCCAGCAGGTCTTCCGCGGGGACAGGGAACGATTATGGCTACACCTTC	CASRSSAGTGNDYGYTF
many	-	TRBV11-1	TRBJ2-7	TGTGCCAGCAGCTCCTACGGGCCCTACGAGCAGTACTTC	CASSSYGPYEQYF
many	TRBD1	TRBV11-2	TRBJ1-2	TGTGCCAGCAGCCCCACCCCGGACAGGGGGTATGGCTACACCTTC	CASSPTPDRGYGYTF
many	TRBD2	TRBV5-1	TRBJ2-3	TGCGCCAGCAGCAGTCTAGCGGCTCGTGTTAGCACAGATACGCAGTATTTT	CASSSLAARVSTDTQYF
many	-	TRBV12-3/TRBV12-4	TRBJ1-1	TGTGCCAGCAGCCCTAAACAGGGATACACTGAAGCTTTCTTT	CASSPKQGYTEAFF
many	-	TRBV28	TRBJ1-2	TGTGCCAGCAGTTCCGACGGGTCTAACTATGGCTACACCTTC	CASSSDGSNYGYTF
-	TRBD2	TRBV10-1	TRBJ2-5	TGCGCCAGCAGTGCATTAGCGGGTCTTAAAGAGACCCAGTACTTC	CASSALAGLKETQYF